The clone carrying this TCR beta chain was recorded a few times. Its antigen is not known. Germline V CDR1 and CDR2: KGHSH, LQKENI. The CDR3 extends over 16 amino acids. J was trimmed by 4 bases and V by 2 bases; bases with no gene match: 4. Time point noted: sample taken at primary tumor resection. Whole RNA was taken from tumor, nontumor lung or frozen PBMC; it was then sequenced unsorted. This record belongs to a study of spatial heterogeneity in lung cancer. Overall study context: Across the raw uncorrected reads, a unique TCR and UMI combination was observed, on average, more than ten times. General observations from the study: For expanded intratumoral alpha and beta TCRs, counts tracked tumor mutation counts.

Individual TCR cDNA molecules each bore their own unique molecular identifier. TCRdb passed the 5' RACE reads through MiXCR, listing each CDR3 protein once. The sample records around 100,000 distinct CDR3 sequences, 4.4% being singletons. The sample was lung tumor tissue, taken at surgery. The gene calls are TRBV18 and TRBJ2-3; TRBD1 matches 12 bases. This TCR was recovered from a male donor with early-stage non-small cell lung cancer. CDR3 residues: CASSPLGQGASDTQYF. The CDR3 DNA reads TGTGCCAGCTCACCATTGGGACAGGGGGCGTCAGATACGCAGTATTTT.